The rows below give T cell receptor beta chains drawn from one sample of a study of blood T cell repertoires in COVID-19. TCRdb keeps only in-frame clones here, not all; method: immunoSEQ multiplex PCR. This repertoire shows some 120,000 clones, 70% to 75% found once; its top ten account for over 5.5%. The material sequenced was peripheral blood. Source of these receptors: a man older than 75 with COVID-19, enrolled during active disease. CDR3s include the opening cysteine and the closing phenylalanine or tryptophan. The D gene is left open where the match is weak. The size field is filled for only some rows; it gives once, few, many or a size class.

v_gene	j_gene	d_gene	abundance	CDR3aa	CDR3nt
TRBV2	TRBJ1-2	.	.	CASKSSPGANYGYTF	TGTGCCAGCAAATCAAGCCCGGGGGCTAACTATGGCTACACCTTC
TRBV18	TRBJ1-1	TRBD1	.	CASSPVTGAYDTEAFF	TGTGCCAGCTCACCAGTGACAGGGGCCTACGACACTGAAGCTTTCTTT
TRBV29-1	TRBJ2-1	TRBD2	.	CSVERMGRGETSGRAKQFF	TGCAGCGTTGAAAGGATGGGTAGAGGGGAGACTAGCGGGAGGGCGAAGCAGTTCTTC
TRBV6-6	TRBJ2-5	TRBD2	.	CASSPHSGRGRETQYF	TGTGCCAGCAGCCCCCATAGCGGGAGGGGGAGAGAGACCCAGTACTTC
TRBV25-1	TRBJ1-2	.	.	CASRTTNYGYTF	TGTGCCAGCAGGACAACTAACTATGGCTACACCTTC
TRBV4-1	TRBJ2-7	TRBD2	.	CASSQEGLAGDNEQYF	TGCGCCAGCAGCCAAGAGGGATTAGCGGGAGACAACGAGCAGTACTTC
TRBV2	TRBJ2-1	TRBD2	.	CASQSGSGEQFF	TGTGCCAGCCAGAGCGGGAGTGGTGAGCAGTTCTTC
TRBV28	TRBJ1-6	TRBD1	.	CASSPDRGYDSPLHF	TGTGCCAGCAGTCCGGACAGGGGCTATGATTCACCCCTCCACTTT
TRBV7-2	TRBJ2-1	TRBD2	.	CASSLAAGGAENEQFF	TGTGCCAGCAGCTTAGCGGCCGGGGGGGCGGAGAATGAGCAGTTCTTC
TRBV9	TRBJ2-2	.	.	CASTVAAGRNTGELFF	TGTGCCAGCACGGTGGCGGCCGGAAGGAACACCGGGGAGCTGTTTTTT
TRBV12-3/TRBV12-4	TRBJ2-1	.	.	CASTTREWNEQFF	TGTGCCAGCACTACCCGGGAATGGAATGAGCAGTTCTTC
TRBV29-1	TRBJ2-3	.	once	CSSYTDTQYF	TGCAGCTCCTACACAGATACGCAGTATTTT
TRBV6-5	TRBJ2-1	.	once	CASISYNEQFF	TGTGCCAGCATCTCTTACAACGAGCAGTTCTTC
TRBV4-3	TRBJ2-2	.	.	CASSQEGEGWSNTGELFF	TGCGCCAGCAGCCAAGAAGGTGAGGGATGGTCGAACACCGGGGAGCTGTTTTTT
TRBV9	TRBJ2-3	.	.	CASSVSLGAGDTQYF	TGTGCCAGCAGCGTGAGTTTGGGCGCCGGAGATACGCAGTATTTT
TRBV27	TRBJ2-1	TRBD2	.	CASSSGVAGVPGNEQFF	TGTGCCAGCAGTTCGGGGGTAGCGGGAGTTCCTGGCAATGAGCAGTTCTTC
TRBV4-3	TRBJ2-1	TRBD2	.	CASSQGLGPNNEQFF	TGCGCCAGCAGCCAGGGACTAGGGCCCAACAATGAGCAGTTCTTC
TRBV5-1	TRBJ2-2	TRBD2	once	CASSPRLGGRGTGELFF	TGCGCCAGCAGCCCCCGGTTAGGCGGGAGAGGCACCGGGGAGCTGTTTTTT
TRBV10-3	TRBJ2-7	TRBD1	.	CAISDPGQGIHEQYF	TGTGCCATCAGTGATCCGGGACAGGGTATCCACGAGCAGTACTTC
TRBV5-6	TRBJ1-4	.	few	CASSLLATNEKLFF	TGTGCCAGCAGCTTGCTTGCAACTAATGAAAAACTGTTTTTT
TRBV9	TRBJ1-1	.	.	CASSVQIYTEAFF	TGTGCCAGCAGCGTTCAGATTTACACTGAAGCTTTCTTT
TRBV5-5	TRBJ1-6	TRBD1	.	CASSFSGTVNNSPLHF	TGTGCCAGCAGCTTTTCCGGGACAGTTAATAATTCACCCCTCCACTTT
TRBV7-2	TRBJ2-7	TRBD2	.	CASSSAGLAGNEQYF	TGTGCCAGCAGCTCAGCAGGGCTAGCGGGAAACGAGCAGTACTTC
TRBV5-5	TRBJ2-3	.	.	CASSPLGGPADTQYF	TGTGCCAGCAGCCCCCTGGGTGGGCCAGCAGATACGCAGTATTTT
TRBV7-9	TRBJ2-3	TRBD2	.	CASSLLAGLSTDTQYF	TGTGCCAGCAGCTTACTAGCGGGTCTTAGCACAGATACGCAGTATTTT
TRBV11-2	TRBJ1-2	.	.	CASSFDTGTGSGYTF	TGTGCCAGCAGCTTCGACACCGGGACTGGGAGCGGCTACACCTTC
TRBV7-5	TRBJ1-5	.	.	CARSPRGGDNQPQHF	TGTGCCAGAAGCCCCCGGGGGGGGGATAATCAGCCCCAGCATTTT
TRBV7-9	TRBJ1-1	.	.	CASSFGGIEAFF	TGTGCCAGCAGCTTCGGGGGAATTGAAGCTTTCTTT
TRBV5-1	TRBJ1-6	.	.	CASSFAAGGNNSPLHF	TGCGCCAGCAGCTTTGCGGCGGGGGGCAATAATTCACCCCTCCACTTT
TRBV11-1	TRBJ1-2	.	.	CASSSAGNSRGYTF	TGTGCCAGCAGCTCCGCAGGGAATTCAAGAGGCTACACCTTC
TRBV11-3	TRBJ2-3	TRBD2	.	CASSQSGSADTQYF	TGTGCCAGCAGCCAAAGCGGGAGTGCAGATACGCAGTATTTT
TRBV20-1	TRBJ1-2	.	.	CSASGANYGYTF	TGCAGTGCTAGTGGAGCTAACTATGGCTACACCTTC
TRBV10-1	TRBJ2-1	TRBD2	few	CASSEASGGEQFF	TGCGCCAGCAGTGAGGCTAGCGGGGGTGAGCAGTTCTTC
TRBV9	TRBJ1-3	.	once	CASRGGGNTIYF	TGTGCCAGCAGGGGAGGGGGAAACACCATATATTTT
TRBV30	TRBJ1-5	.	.	CAWSVRDNQPQHF	TGTGCCTGGAGTGTGCGGGACAATCAGCCCCAGCATTTT
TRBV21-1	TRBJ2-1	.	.	CASSPWGGGHEQFF	TGTGCCAGCAGCCCATGGGGGGGAGGGCATGAGCAGTTCTTC
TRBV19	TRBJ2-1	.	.	CASSMSSYNEQFF	TGTGCCAGTTCTATGAGCTCCTACAATGAGCAGTTCTTC
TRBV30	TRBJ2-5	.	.	CAWSPGGSRGETQYF	TGTGCCTGGAGTCCGGGGGGTTCCAGGGGAGAGACCCAGTACTTC
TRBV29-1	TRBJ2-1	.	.	CSGFHQGNEQFF	TGCAGCGGGTTCCATCAGGGGAATGAGCAGTTCTTC
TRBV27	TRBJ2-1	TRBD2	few	CASSRTSGTYNEQFF	TGTGCCAGCAGTCGGACTAGCGGGACCTACAATGAGCAGTTCTTC
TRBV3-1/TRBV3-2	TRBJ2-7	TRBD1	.	CASSLTGGEQYF	TGTGCCAGCAGCCTGACAGGGGGTGAGCAGTACTTC